A single sample is the source of the 21 T cell receptor beta chains below, sequenced in a study of circulating CD8 cells and anti-PD-1 response in melanoma. Each library started from about 15 ng of total RNA using the QIAseq Immune Repertoire TCR panel. One entry per CDR3 protein, called by TCRdb with MiXCR from the reads. Among about 840 distinct CDR3 sequences listed, around 6.3% were seen once. From live CD3+CD8+TCRalphabeta+ cells, four PD-1 and/or TIGIT subsets were sorted. The source material was CD8+ T cells from PBMCs, sampled at baseline or after one month of anti-PD-1 therapy (not recorded which). These receptor sequences come from a human donor with melanoma.

By share, this clonotype ranks as medium-sized (0.01 to 0.1%). The chain has TRBV20-1 and TRBJ1-2; no definite D call. V lost 5 bases to trimming and J lost 6 bases, with 13 bases between them. This CDR3 has 12 residues. Germline V gene data show CDR1 as DFQATT and CDR2 as SNEGSKA (reference sequence). The CDR3 bases are TGCAGTGCTCCCCTGGGAAGCAATGGCTACACCTTC. Protein product: CSAPLGSNGYTF.

This clonotype was found a few times. The CDR3 region is CSADMEYF. In DNA form, the CDR3 reads TGCAGTGCGGACATGGAGTACTTC. This chain links TRBV20-1 with TRBJ2-7; a weak D match, TRBD1 (5 bases). This CDR3 has 8 amino acids. V was cut by 6 bases and J by 11 bases, with 8 bases left in between. Germline V lookup: CDR1 DFQATT, CDR2 SNEGSKA (reference sequence).

Relative to its sample, this clonotype is large. The V call is TRBV20-1, the J call TRBJ2-7; maybe TRBD1 (6 bases). The germline V gene encodes CDR1 DFQATT and CDR2 SNEGSKA (reference sequence). Trimming took off 7 bases at V and 2 bases at J, with 18 bases between the two ends. The CDR3 is 14 amino acids. CDR3 in DNA: TGCAGTGTAGACGTTCAGGGGACCCCCTACGAGCAGTACTTC. Translation gives CSVDVQGTPYEQYF.

By share, this clonotype ranks as medium-sized. The V call is TRBV7-3, the J call TRBJ2-7; 8 bases agree with TRBD2. CDR1 and CDR2 from the germline V gene are SGHTA and FQGTGA. V shed 5 bases and J 0 bases; nucleotides not matched to a gene: 6. This CDR3 spans 15 amino acids. The CDR3 DNA sequence: TGTGCCAGCAGCCCAGAGGGGACTAGCTCCTACGAGCAGTACTTC. It encodes CASSPEGTSSYEQYF.

CDR3 region: CSARGLIRGLQETQYF. The DNA of the CDR3 is TGCAGTGCTAGAGGGCTTATCAGGGGACTCCAAGAGACCCAGTACTTC. This chain uses TRBV20-1 with TRBJ2-5; D tentatively reads TRBD1 or TRBD2 (6 bases each). The CDR3 extends over 16 amino acids. The V and J ends lost 1 base and 1 base respectively, with 16 bases between them. From germline, CDR1 is DFQATT and CDR2 SNEGSKA (reference sequence).

By share of the sample, this clonotype is large. The chain has TRBV28 and TRBJ1-5; unclear D gene. V was cut by 2 bases and J by 3 bases, with 11 bases left in between. Germline V gene lookup returns CDR1 MDHEN and CDR2 SYDVKM. The CDR3 has 15 residues. CDR3 sequence reads: CASSLGSHNNQPQHF. The CDR3 DNA is TGTGCCAGCAGTTTAGGTTCCCACAACAATCAGCCCCAGCATTTT.

By sample fraction, this clonotype is hyperexpanded (1% or more). The chain uses TRBV11-1 and TRBJ1-1; 7 nucleotides agree with TRBD1. There are 17 residues in the CDR3. Looked up from germline, CDR1 is SGHAT and CDR2 is FQDESV (reference sequence). The J segment lost 0 bases and the V segment lost 3 bases, leaving 10 bases of the junction unmatched. The CDR3 sequence: CASSFLRQGSMNTEAFF. DNA of the CDR3: TGTGCCAGCAGCTTCTTGCGACAGGGAAGCATGAACACTGAAGCTTTCTTT.

This clonotype rates as medium-sized (0.01 to 0.1%). The chain joins TRBV25-1 to TRBJ1-6, with D possibly matching TRBD1 (6 bases). The ends were cut back, 8 bases at V and 9 bases at J, with 17 bases in the middle. The CDR3 spans 14 residues. Germline lookup yields CDR1 MGHDK and CDR2 SYGVNS. CDR3 protein: CASASTGNPSPLHF. The CDR3 bases are TGTGCCAGCGCCAGTACAGGGAACCCTTCACCCCTCCACTTT.

The chain joins TRBV19 to TRBJ2-3; 10 bases match TRBD2. Germline V CDR1 and CDR2: LNHDA, SQIVND (reference sequence). This CDR3 comprises 16 residues. J gave up 5 bases and V 2 bases, and 7 bases lay outside the gene matches. The CDR3 DNA reads as TGTGCCAGTAGTATAACTCCTAGCGGGGGATTAGATACGCAGTATTTT. Protein: CASSITPSGGLDTQYF.

This clonotype is judged medium-sized. The chain is built from TRBV11-2 and TRBJ2-1, with 8 bases aligning to TRBD1. CDR1 and CDR2 (germline): SGHAT, FQNNGV. Germline trimming cut 3 bases from V and 7 bases from J; bases unmatched to any gene: 5. The CDR3 extends over 14 amino acids. The CDR3 region is CASSLFDRGNEQFF. The CDR3 nucleotides are TGTGCCAGCAGCTTGTTCGACAGGGGAAATGAGCAGTTCTTC.

This clonotype is labeled as medium-sized. The chain links TRBV5-4 to TRBJ2-5, with TRBD1 matching 8 bases. V lost 4 bases and J lost 3; bases outside the gene matches: 5. CDR3 length: 14 residues. CDR1 SGHNT and CDR2 YYREEE come from the germline V gene (reference sequence). CDR3 residues: CASSRRQGKETQYF. As DNA, the CDR3 is TGTGCCAGCAGCCGTCGACAGGGGAAAGAGACCCAGTACTTC.

This clonotype is labeled as medium-sized. This sequence joins TRBV20-1 and TRBJ2-5; TRBD1 matches 9 bases. Germline values: CDR1 DFQATT, CDR2 SNEGSKA (reference sequence). Trimming removed 5 bases from V and 6 bases from J; junction bases left unmatched: 4. This CDR3 has 12 residues. CDR3 DNA: TGCAGTGCTGGACAGGGGACGCAGACCCAGTACTTC. Amino acid sequence: CSAGQGTQTQYF.

By share of the sample, this clonotype is medium-sized. The J gene is TRBJ1-1, the V gene TRBV24-1, with D possibly matching TRBD1 (5 bases). Germline values: CDR1 KGHDR, CDR2 SFDVKD. V lost 2 bases and J lost 8, with 8 bases in between. The CDR3 runs to 12 residues. CDR3 bases: TGTGCCACCAGTGATTGGGGGACCGAAGCTTTCTTT. It is translated as CATSDWGTEAFF.

This clonotype is categorized as medium-sized. The chain combines TRBV23-1 with TRBJ2-7, with D perhaps assigned TRBD1 or TRBD2 (5 bases each). TRBV23-1 is treated as an ORF (open reading frame) with a function not yet certain. Trimming cost V 1 base and J 2 bases, with 12 bases left between them. This CDR3 comprises 15 residues. The CDR3 DNA reads TGCGCCAGCAGTCAATGGGGGAGTCGCCCCTACGAGCAGTACTTC. Translating gives CASSQWGSRPYEQYF.

This clonotype appeared a single time. The chain is built from TRBV19 and TRBJ1-5; D might be TRBD1 (5 bases). The CDR3 has 14 amino acids. V was pared by 1 base and J by 6 bases, with 10 bases between. Germline V CDR1 and CDR2: LNHDA, SQIVND (reference sequence). CDR3 residues: CASSIAAGSQPQHF. For the CDR3, the DNA is TGTGCCAGTAGTATAGCGGCAGGGAGTCAGCCCCAGCATTTT.

Sample share makes this clonotype medium-sized. J is TRBJ2-3 and V is TRBV7-3; the D is unclear. The germline V gene encodes CDR1 SGHTA and CDR2 FQGTGA. The CDR3 extends over 15 amino acids. V was pared by 6 bases and J by 2 bases, with 15 bases between. CDR3 protein: CASSPERGYTDTQYF. CDR3 bases: TGTGCCAGCAGTCCCGAGCGTGGATACACAGATACGCAGTATTTT. The variable domain in full, with the rest retrieved from reference TRBV7-3 and TRBJ2-3, is GAGVSQTPSNKVTEKGKYVELRCDPISGHTALYWYRQSLGQGPEFLIYFQGTGAADDSGLPNDRFFAVRPEGSVSTLKIQRTERGDSAVYLCASSPERGYTDTQYFGPGTRLTVL.

The chain employs TRBV18 and TRBJ2-2, with TRBD1 identical over 8 bases. With 3 bases clipped from V and 0 bases from J, the junction kept 6 bases outside the gene matches. The CDR3 has 17 amino acids. The germline CDR1 and CDR2 sequences are KGHSH and LQKENI. The CDR3 DNA sequence: TGTGCCAGCTCACCGGACAGGGTTGTCGCGAACACCGGGGAGCTGTTTTTT. Translating it yields CASSPDRVVANTGELFF.

By share of the sample, this clonotype is medium-sized. This rearrangement joins TRBV11-2 to TRBJ1-3; no clear D gene. CDR1 is SGHAT, CDR2 FQNNGV, per germline. The CDR3 has 12 residues. The V end lost 3 bases, the J end lost 2 bases, and 2 bases lay between the germline ends. CDR3 nucleotide sequence: TGTGCCAGCAGCTTGACTGGAAACACCATATATTTT. Its protein is CASSLTGNTIYF.

The genes are TRBV20-1 and TRBJ2-3; weak D call: TRBD2 (7 bases). The CDR3 covers 13 residues. V lost 5 bases and J lost 5, with 14 bases in between. Germline loops: CDR1 DFQATT, CDR2 SNEGSKA (reference sequence). The CDR3: CSAFTGGRDTQYF. CDR3 nucleotide sequence: TGCAGTGCTTTCACCGGGGGGCGAGATACGCAGTATTTT.

By share of the sample, this clonotype is large (0.1 to 1%). V gene TRBV28 combines with J gene TRBJ2-7, with no clear D. The germline CDR1 and CDR2 sequences are MDHEN and SYDVKM. The V end was cut by 1 base, the J end by 2 bases, with 9 bases between. This CDR3 spans 14 amino acids. CDR3 nucleotides: TGTGCCAGCAGTTTATTGGGAACCCCCTACGAGCAGTACTTC. Protein product: CASSLLGTPYEQYF.

This clonotype was detected a few times. The J gene is TRBJ1-1, the V gene TRBV28; unclear D gene. The V gene's germline CDR1 is MDHEN and CDR2 SYDVKM. The V and J ends lost 2 bases and 3 bases respectively, with 7 bases between them. The length of the CDR3 is 13 residues. CDR3 in amino acids: CASSLGRDTEAFF. The CDR3 coding sequence is TGTGCCAGCAGTTTAGGTCGGGACACTGAAGCTTTCTTT.